Sequencing of this TCR beta chain was carried out in a study of T cell changes during pregnancy in multiple sclerosis. The CDR3 sequence is 14 residues long. V was trimmed by 8 bases and J by 0 bases, leaving 10 bases between them. Germline CDR1 SNHLY, CDR2 FYNNEI. Here immunoSEQ multiplex PCR was the method, and the copy in TCRdb shows in-frame clones only, minus some. The repertoire includes about 34,000 clones, 90% of them detected once, and about 12% sits in the top ten. V and J are TRBV2 and TRBJ1-4; no clear D. Material: CD8+ T cells from peripheral blood mononuclear cells, obtained in the first trimester of pregnancy. The receptor's source is a female donor with multiple sclerosis, enrolled in a pregnancy study. The CDR3 nucleotides read TGTGCCAGCCGCTACCTAACAACTAATGAAAAACTGTTTTTT. It is translated as CASRYLTTNEKLFF.